Given below is one T cell receptor beta chain in context. Source study methods: Researchers report that nucleated cell counts were estimated from reference gene primer amplification. Generated by immunoSEQ multiplex PCR, the TCRdb table keeps only in-frame clones and is missing some. From that table come the V and J calls and clone size; the DNA was used to work out D and trimming. The sample yields approximately 260,000 clones, 70% to 90% seen once. These data come from a study of blood T cell repertoires in COVID-19. Looking at the study overall: Samples of COVID-19 (acute and convalescent) were obtained from the United States, Italy and Spain. Nucleic acid was either cDNA or gDNA, and it came from T cells, B-cell-depleted T cells, or PBMCs.

Trimming cost V 1 base and J 0 bases; bases outside gene matches: 0. Germline CDR1 is LGHDT and CDR2 is YNNKEL (reference sequence). The CDR3 has 15 residues. The TCR comes from a woman in her 70s with acute or convalescent COVID-19. This chain links TRBV3-1 (or the pseudogene TRBV3-2) with TRBJ2-7; 10 bases are a match to TRBD2. The sample was peripheral blood. CDR3 sequence: CASSQGTSGSYEQYF. CDR3 nucleotide sequence: TGTGCCAGCAGCCAAGGGACTAGCGGCTCCTACGAGCAGTACTTC.